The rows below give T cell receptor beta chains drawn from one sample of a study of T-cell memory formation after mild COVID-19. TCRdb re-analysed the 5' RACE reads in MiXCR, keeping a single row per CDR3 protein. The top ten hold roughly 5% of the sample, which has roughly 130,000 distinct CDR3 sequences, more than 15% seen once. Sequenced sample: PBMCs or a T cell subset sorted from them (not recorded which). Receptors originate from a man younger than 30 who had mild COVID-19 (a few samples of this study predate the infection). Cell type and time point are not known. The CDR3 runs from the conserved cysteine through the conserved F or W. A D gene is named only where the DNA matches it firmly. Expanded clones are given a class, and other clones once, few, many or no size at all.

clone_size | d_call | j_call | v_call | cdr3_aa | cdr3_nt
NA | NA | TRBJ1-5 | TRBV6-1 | CASVPGDFGSNQPQHF | TGTGCCAGCGTTCCAGGAGACTTCGGTAGCAATCAGCCCCAGCATTTT
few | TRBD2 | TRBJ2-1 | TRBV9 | CASSGLAGVQNEQFF | TGTGCCAGCAGCGGACTAGCGGGGGTCCAAAACGAGCAGTTCTTC
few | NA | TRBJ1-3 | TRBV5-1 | CASSFRGTSGNTIYF | TGCGCCAGCAGCTTCAGGGGAACCTCTGGAAACACCATATATTTT
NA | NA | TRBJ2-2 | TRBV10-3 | CAISPRGGNTGELFF | TGTGCCATCAGTCCCAGGGGGGGGAACACCGGGGAGCTGTTTTTT
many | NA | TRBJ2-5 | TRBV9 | CASSVAPYSEETQYF | TGTGCCAGCAGCGTAGCTCCCTACAGCGAGGAGACCCAGTACTTC
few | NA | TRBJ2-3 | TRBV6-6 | CASSRGLVRRTDTQYF | TGTGCCAGCAGTCGTGGACTTGTACGTCGCACAGATACGCAGTATTTT
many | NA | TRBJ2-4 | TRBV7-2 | CASSLAAGVDIQYF | TGTGCCAGCAGCTTAGCCGCAGGGGTGGACATTCAGTACTTC
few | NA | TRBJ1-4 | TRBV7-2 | CASSLVVGKLFF | TGTGCCAGCAGCTTAGTCGTAGGAAAACTGTTTTTT
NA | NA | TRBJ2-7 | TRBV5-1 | CASSLSGTQYEQYF | TGCGCCAGCAGCTTGTCCGGGACGCAGTACGAGCAGTACTTC
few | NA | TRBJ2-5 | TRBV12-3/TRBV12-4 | CASSSKRVQETQYF | TGTGCCAGCAGCTCCAAGCGGGTCCAAGAGACCCAGTACTTC
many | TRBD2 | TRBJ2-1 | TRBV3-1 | CASSQGTRQNEQFF | TGTGCCAGCAGCCAAGGGACTAGACAAAATGAGCAGTTCTTC
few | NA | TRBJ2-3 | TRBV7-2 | CASSARGADTQYF | TGTGCCAGCAGCGCCCGGGGGGCGGATACGCAGTATTTT
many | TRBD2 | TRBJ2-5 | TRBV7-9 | CASSRDYAETQYF | TGTGCCAGCAGCCGGGACTACGCTGAGACCCAGTACTTC
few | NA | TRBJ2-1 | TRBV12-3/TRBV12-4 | CASSPSRGEYNEQFF | TGTGCCAGCAGTCCCTCCCGCGGGGAATACAATGAGCAGTTCTTC
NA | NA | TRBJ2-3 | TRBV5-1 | CASSFGRSTDTQYF | TGCGCCAGCAGCTTCGGTAGAAGCACAGATACGCAGTATTTT
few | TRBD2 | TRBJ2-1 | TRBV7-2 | CASSLGGGPPEQFF | TGTGCCAGCAGCTTAGGCGGGGGGCCCCCTGAGCAGTTCTTC
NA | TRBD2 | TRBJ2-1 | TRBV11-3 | CASSWSSGGRDEQFF | TGTGCCAGCAGCTGGAGTAGCGGGGGGAGGGATGAGCAGTTCTTC
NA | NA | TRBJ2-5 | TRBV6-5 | CASRRTLSETQYF | TGTGCCAGCAGACGGACGTTGAGCGAGACCCAGTACTTC